The next 25 T cell receptor beta chains were all read from a single sample in a study of T cells in localized non-small cell lung cancer. The method was immunoSEQ multiplex PCR; TCRdb's version includes in-frame clones alone and lacks a portion of them. The table has roughly 25,000 clones, roughly 92% seen once. The specimen comprised peripheral blood, sampled before any cancer treatment. Receptors originate from a woman aged 35 to 69 with stage I lung adenocarcinoma.

The chain is built from TRBV18 and TRBJ2-1, with D maybe TRBD1 (5 bases). In germline, CDR1 is KGHSH, CDR2 LQKENI. Trimming took 2 bases from V and 9 from J, leaving 17 bases between them. This CDR3 contains 15 residues. CDR3 region: CASSPRAGISGEQFF. In DNA, the CDR3 is TGTGCCAGCTCACCAAGAGCAGGGATTAGTGGTGAGCAGTTCTTC.

In its sample, this clone was seen once. V and J are TRBV19 and TRBJ2-3; tentative D call: TRBD2 (6 bases). Germline V gene data show CDR1 as LNHDA and CDR2 as SQIVND (reference sequence). The CDR3 extends over 15 amino acids. Trimming removed 3 bases from V and 6 bases from J, with 16 bases in between. Written as DNA, the CDR3 is TGTGCCAGTAGTATCATAGGGGACTTCCCGGATACGCAGTATTTT. It encodes CASSIIGDFPDTQYF.

This rearrangement joins TRBV7-9 to TRBJ1-1, with D tentatively TRBD1 (5 bases). Germline V gives CDR1 SEHNR, CDR2 FQNEAQ (reference sequence). The CDR3 contains 16 residues. V gave up 4 bases and J gave up 4 bases, with 19 bases separating them. This CDR3 reads CASSSTTGPGGTEAFF. CDR3 coding DNA: TGTGCCAGCAGCTCCACGACCGGCCCGGGGGGCACTGAAGCTTTCTTT.

V is TRBV5-1 and J is TRBJ2-7; tentative D call: TRBD2 (5 bases). Germline CDR1 and CDR2: SGHRS and YFSETQ. The V end lost 4 bases, the J end lost 3 bases, and 17 bases lay between the germline ends. The CDR3 spans 15 residues. The CDR3 region is CASSVRADRNYEQYF. CDR3 nucleotides: TGCGCCAGCAGCGTGAGGGCAGATCGAAACTACGAGCAGTACTTC.

By proportion, this clone is medium-sized (0.01 to 0.1%). The chain employs TRBV4-2 and TRBJ1-5, with D unclear. The CDR3 consists of 16 residues. V was pared by 0 bases and J by 0 bases, with 9 bases between. In germline, CDR1 is LGHNA, CDR2 YNFKEQ. The CDR3 is CASSQEEGISNQPQHF. CDR3 bases: TGTGCCAGCAGCCAAGAGGAAGGGATTAGCAATCAGCCCCAGCATTTT.

This chain joins TRBV5-4 and TRBJ2-1, with D uncertain. There are 12 residues in the CDR3. The ends were cut back, 2 bases at V and 6 bases at J, with 6 bases in the middle. The germline CDR1 and CDR2 sequences are SGHNT and YYREEE (reference sequence). The CDR3 region has the DNA TGTGCCAGCAGCTTTGGGGTCAATGAGCAGTTCTTC. Translated: CASSFGVNEQFF.

The chain is built from TRBV10-3 and TRBJ1-2; no clear D. Trimming took 3 bases from V and 8 from J, leaving 16 bases between them. The length of the CDR3 is 14 residues. Germline CDR1 is ENHRY and CDR2 is SYGVKD. This chain's CDR3 is CAISDDGPWGGYTF. For the CDR3, the DNA is TGTGCCATCAGTGACGACGGTCCGTGGGGAGGCTACACCTTC.

The chain combines TRBV7-9 with TRBJ2-2, with D unclear. CDR1 SEHNR and CDR2 FQNEAQ come from the germline V gene (reference sequence). The CDR3 runs to 14 residues. Trimming took 2 bases from V and 6 from J, leaving 10 bases between them. Here the CDR3 reads CASSLRMSAGELFF. CDR3 DNA: TGTGCCAGCAGCTTACGGATGAGTGCCGGGGAGCTGTTTTTT.

This rearrangement joins TRBV5-1 to TRBJ2-7; D is perhaps TRBD1 (6 bases). V dropped 0 bases and J dropped 4 bases, with 11 bases sitting between them. The germline V gene encodes CDR1 SGHRS and CDR2 YFSETQ. There are 14 residues in the CDR3. DNA of the CDR3: TGCGCCAGCAGCTTGGACAGGGACGTTTACGAGCAGTACTTC. This encodes CASSLDRDVYEQYF.

In this sample, this clone turned up once. The genes are TRBV5-4 and TRBJ1-2; TRBD1 agrees at 8 bases. CDR1 is SGHNT and CDR2 is YYREEE in the germline V gene (reference sequence). Losses at the gene ends were 4 bases for V and 4 bases for J; bases not matched to a gene: 3. The CDR3 spans 13 residues. The CDR3 here is CASSDGTGYGYTF. The CDR3, as DNA: TGTGCCAGCAGCGACGGGACAGGCTATGGCTACACCTTC. Full variable domain (rest looked up from reference TRBV5-4 and TRBJ1-2): ETGVTQSPTHLIKTRGQQVTLRCSSQSGHNTVSWYQQALGQGPQFIFQYYREEENGRGNFPPRFSGLQFPNYSSELNVNALELDDSALYLCASSDGTGYGYTFGSGTRLTVV.

This chain uses TRBV6-1 with TRBJ2-3, with D possibly TRBD2 on 6 matching bases. CDR3 length: 13 residues. Trimming stripped 5 bases from V and 4 bases from J, with 10 bases between. CDR1 is MNHNS, CDR2 SASEGT, per germline. CDR3 in amino acids: CASSPWGADTQYF. DNA for the CDR3: TGTGCCAGCAGTCCATGGGGGGCAGATACGCAGTATTTT.

This clone was picked up a small number of times. A read error may be the cause here, since a much bigger clone is one base away. This rearrangement joins TRBV19 to TRBJ2-1; 9 bases fit TRBD2. V shed 5 bases and J 2 bases; nucleotides not matched to a gene: 4. The CDR3 runs 15 residues. Germline values: CDR1 LNHDA, CDR2 SQIVND (reference sequence). The CDR3 region is CASSATSGAYNEQFF. The CDR3 DNA sequence: TGTGCCAGTAGTGCGACTAGCGGAGCCTACAATGAGCAGTTCTTC.

The V and J genes are TRBV2 and TRBJ2-3; 9 bases map to TRBD1. CDR3 length: 15 residues. Germline CDR1 SNHLY, CDR2 FYNNEI. The V and J ends lost 6 bases and 4 bases, in that order; junction bases with no gene match: 8. The CDR3 region is CASSSQGAGADTQYF. CDR3 DNA: TGTGCCAGCAGCTCACAGGGGGCTGGGGCAGATACGCAGTATTTT.

The chain uses TRBV11-3 and TRBJ2-3, with 8 bases fitting TRBD2. Germline lookup yields CDR1 SGHNT and CDR2 YENEEA. V dropped 3 bases and J dropped 2; count of bases not matched to a gene: 1. The CDR3 has 14 residues. The CDR3 sequence is CASSFGGDTDTQYF. The CDR3 region has the DNA TGTGCCAGCAGCTTCGGGGGGGACACAGATACGCAGTATTTT.

This chain uses TRBV4-2 with TRBJ2-7; D may be TRBD1 or TRBD2 (5 bases each). The V end lost 4 bases, the J end lost 3 bases, and 19 bases lay between the germline ends. The length of the CDR3 is 16 residues. The germline V gene encodes CDR1 LGHNA and CDR2 YNFKEQ. CDR3 in amino acids: CASSPYSGTGIYEQYF. CDR3 in DNA: TGTGCCAGCAGCCCTTATTCCGGGACGGGGATCTACGAGCAGTACTTC.

The chain links TRBV5-1 to TRBJ2-7; the match to TRBD2 covers 10 bases. J was trimmed by 4 bases and V by 8 bases; bases with no gene match: 3. This CDR3 spans 12 amino acids. Germline-derived CDR1 and CDR2 are SGHRS and YFSETQ. CDR3 sequence reads: CASRAGGYEQYF. Here the CDR3 DNA reads TGCGCCAGTCGAGCGGGAGGGTACGAGCAGTACTTC.

The gene calls are TRBV19 and TRBJ1-2; possibly TRBD1 for D (5 bases). Between the trimmed V and J ends, which lost 5 bases and 8 bases, there was a span of 15 bases. Germline V lookup: CDR1 LNHDA, CDR2 SQIVND (reference sequence). The CDR3 is 13 residues long. This CDR3 is CASSQGTLAGYTF. Here the CDR3 DNA reads TGTGCCAGTAGTCAAGGGACCCTGGCGGGCTACACCTTC.

This chain's CDR3 is CASSLDFTDTQYF. CDR3 bases: TGTGCCAGCAGCTTAGACTTCACAGATACGCAGTATTTT. J is TRBJ2-3 and V is TRBV7-3; D gene unclear. The CDR3 is 13 amino acids. The germline V gene encodes CDR1 SGHTA and CDR2 FQGTGA. The germline V and J ends were trimmed by 2 bases and 2 bases, with 5 bases remaining between them.

The rearrangement links TRBV7-3 to TRBJ2-7; 7 nucleotides agree with TRBD1. J was trimmed by 2 bases and V by 2 bases; bases with no gene match: 9. Germline assignment: CDR1 SGHTA and CDR2 FQGTGA. This CDR3 contains 16 residues. CDR3: CASSLDSRTGTYEQYF. The CDR3 bases are TGTGCCAGCAGCTTAGACTCTAGGACAGGTACCTACGAGCAGTACTTC.

This clone is a singleton in its sample. The gene calls are TRBV21-1 and TRBJ2-7; the table's D call TRBD2 went unverified against the DNA. TRBV21-1 is described as a pseudogene. This CDR3 is built from 16 residues. The CDR3: CASSKVTGDLPYEQYF. CDR3 bases: TGTGCCAGCAGCAAAGTGACGGGGGACCTTCCCTACGAGCAGTACTTC.

V is TRBV28 and J is TRBJ2-5; D possibly uses TRBD1 or TRBD2 (5 bases each). There are 14 residues in the CDR3. Between the trimmed V and J ends, which lost 4 bases and 5 bases, there was a span of 14 bases. Germline V gives CDR1 MDHEN, CDR2 SYDVKM. CDR3 region: CASSSSGGLETQYF. The CDR3 bases are TGTGCCAGCAGTTCAAGTGGGGGTTTGGAGACCCAGTACTTC.

Here the CDR3 DNA reads TGTGCCAGCAGTTTATTTAGCCAGGGCGGAGTGGATACGCAGTATTTT. Amino acid sequence: CASSLFSQGGVDTQYF. The gene calls are TRBV28 and TRBJ2-3, with TRBD1 as a possible D gene (5 bases). The CDR3 consists of 16 residues. Germline CDR1 is MDHEN and CDR2 is SYDVKM. Trimming removed 1 base from V and 6 bases from J, with 17 bases in between.

This clone appeared a single time. The CDR3 region is CASSAVADNEQFF. DNA for the CDR3: TGTGCCAGCAGTGCGGTAGCAGACAATGAGCAGTTCTTC. The chain has TRBV2 and TRBJ2-1; D is ambiguous. This CDR3 region has 13 residues. Germline V gene lookup returns CDR1 SNHLY and CDR2 FYNNEI. The V and J ends lost 4 bases and 5 bases respectively, with 9 bases between them.

The V and J genes are TRBV5-1 and TRBJ2-2; TRBD1 agrees at 7 bases. Trimming at V came to 4 bases and at J to 4 bases, leaving 10 bases not matched to a gene. The CDR3 has 16 residues. Germline loops: CDR1 SGHRS, CDR2 YFSETQ. The CDR3 bases are TGCGCCAGCAGCGTAGGACAGGTGAACCCCACCGGGGAGCTGTTTTTT. This gives the protein CASSVGQVNPTGELFF.

The chain combines TRBV7-2 with TRBJ1-4; D might be TRBD1 (5 bases). Looked up from germline, CDR1 is SGHTA and CDR2 is FQGNSA. This CDR3 has 13 residues. With 5 bases removed from V and 7 bases from J, the gap between germline ends came to 11 bases. CDR3 residues: CASSRDGGEKLFF. The CDR3 DNA is TGTGCCAGCAGCCGGGACGGCGGTGAAAAACTGTTTTTT. The full variable domain, rest sourced from reference TRBV7-2 and TRBJ1-4, is GAGVSQSPSNKVTEKGKDVELRCDPISGHTALYWYRQSLGQGLEFLIYFQGNSAPDKSGLPSDRFSAERTGGSVSTLTIQRTQQEDSAVYLCASSRDGGEKLFFGSGTQLSVL.